These 5 T cell receptor beta chains originate from one sample sequenced in a study of blood T cell repertoires in COVID-19. Clones were sequenced by immunoSEQ multiplex PCR, and TCRdb holds only the in-frame ones, with some missing. The sample shows under 200,000 clones, less than 90% of them seen only once. Material for sequencing was peripheral blood. The receptor set was obtained from a woman in her 70s with acute or convalescent COVID-19.

This clone was detected only once. The genes are TRBV2 and TRBJ2-1; 8 bases are a match to TRBD1. Germline V gene lookup returns CDR1 SNHLY and CDR2 FYNNEI. V was pared by 4 bases and J by 14 bases, with 7 bases of the junction left unmatched. The CDR3 contains 12 residues. The CDR3 protein is CASSGTGFSEFF. The CDR3 region has the DNA TGTGCCAGCAGTGGGACAGGGTTTAGTGAGTTCTTC.

CDR3 amino acids: CASSLDWSLGDTQYF. The CDR3 DNA sequence: TGTGCCAGCAGCTTAGATTGGTCTCTTGGCGATACGCAGTATTTT. The chain employs TRBV7-2 and TRBJ2-3; D not resolved. CDR1 and CDR2 (germline): SGHTA, FQGNSA. V was cut by 1 base and J by 6 bases, with 14 bases left in between. This CDR3 has 15 residues.

The chain employs TRBV5-6 and TRBJ2-1; a possible D gene is TRBD2 (6 bases). Germline values: CDR1 SGHDT, CDR2 YYEEEE. V lost 0 bases, J lost 8 bases, and 9 bases lay in between. This CDR3 spans 13 amino acids. The CDR3 loop is CASSLGGEDEQFF. CDR3 sequence (DNA): TGTGCCAGCAGCTTGGGCGGGGAGGATGAGCAGTTCTTC.

The V call is TRBV27, the J call TRBJ1-5; 9 positions match TRBD1. CDR1 and CDR2 (germline): MNHEY, SMNVEV (reference sequence). The CDR3 runs to 14 residues. With 6 bases clipped from V and 4 bases from J, the junction kept 4 bases outside the gene matches. The CDR3 bases are TGTGCCAGCAGCCTACAGGGGGCTAATCAGCCCCAGCATTTT. Its translation: CASSLQGANQPQHF.

The chain uses TRBV12-3 or TRBV12-4 and TRBJ2-7; 7 bases match TRBD1. The CDR3 totals 13 residues. J gave up 5 bases and V 6 bases, and 7 bases lay outside the gene matches. Here the CDR3 reads CASRPQGFDEQYF. The CDR3 nucleotides read TGTGCCAGCAGACCACAGGGGTTTGACGAGCAGTACTTC.